The clone carrying this T cell receptor beta chain was detected a few times. A J-beta primer mix and a sample-barcoded 5' primer were used in a second PCR of roughly 7 to 12 cycles. TCRdb re-called the 5' RACE reads with MiXCR, one entry per CDR3 protein. Here the sample spans some 1.5 million distinct CDR3 sequences, roughly 43% being singletons. The data stem from a study of blood T cells in healthy people across ages. The junction had 6 bases not matched to a gene; V was cut back by 3 bases and J by 0 bases. Germline V CDR1 and CDR2: MGHDK, SYGVNS. CDR3 length: 18 amino acids. This sequence was found in a woman aged 18-30 years in good health. The sequenced sample consisted of blood. The chain joins TRBV25-1 to TRBJ2-1; TRBD2 agrees at 12 bases. CDR3 residues: CASSETSGSGSSYNEQFF. The DNA for the CDR3 is TGTGCCAGCAGTGAGACTAGCGGGAGTGGGAGCTCCTACAATGAGCAGTTCTTC. Filled out from reference TRBV25-1 and TRBJ2-1, the complete variable domain reads EADIYQTPRYLVIGTGKKITLECSQTMGHDKMYWYQQDPGMELHLIHYSYGVNSTEKGDLSSESTVSRIRTEHFPLTLESARPSHTSQYLCASSETSGSGSSYNEQFFGPGTRLTVL.